These T cell receptor beta chains were read from a single sample in a study of OX40 agonist ivuxolimab in advanced cancers. Repertoires were generated with immunoSEQ multiplex PCR, while TCRdb's copy carries only in-frame clones and drops some. The sample lists about 55,000 clones, 88% occurring once. The sample consisted of CD4+ or CD8+ T cells sorted from blood, taken in a trial of the OX40 agonist ivuxolimab. These receptors originate from an adult with an advanced solid tumor such as melanoma, head and neck, liver or kidney cancer. Both conserved end residues are part of each CDR3. Each record gives: V gene, D gene, clone size, CDR3 protein. D genes are given only for firm matches. Some rows have no size entry. The others give once, few or many, or a class for an expanded clone.

v_gene: TRBV6-1; d_gene: -; abundance: -; CDR3aa: CASSEGWDETQYF
v_gene: TRBV5-8; d_gene: -; abundance: -; CDR3aa: CASTPYASYEQYF
v_gene: TRBV14; d_gene: TRBD1; abundance: -; CDR3aa: CASSQGIEQGAVKETQYF
v_gene: TRBV6-1; d_gene: -; abundance: -; CDR3aa: CASSDSMNTEAFF
v_gene: TRBV19; d_gene: TRBD2; abundance: -; CDR3aa: CATKFSGSGTHNEQFF
v_gene: TRBV29-1; d_gene: TRBD2; abundance: -; CDR3aa: CSVCPTGGCYEQYF
v_gene: TRBV6-5; d_gene: TRBD2; abundance: -; CDR3aa: CASSRTSGPYNEQFF
v_gene: TRBV30; d_gene: TRBD2; abundance: few; CDR3aa: CAWSVSGRVYTGELFF
v_gene: TRBV6-5; d_gene: -; abundance: -; CDR3aa: CASRRGSGGELFF
v_gene: TRBV4-2; d_gene: TRBD1; abundance: few; CDR3aa: CASSQNHRGAGYNEQFF
v_gene: TRBV7-2; d_gene: -; abundance: -; CDR3aa: CASRLEGGMRHF
v_gene: TRBV10-3; d_gene: -; abundance: -; CDR3aa: CAISDPPPDTQYF
v_gene: TRBV5-4; d_gene: TRBD2; abundance: -; CDR3aa: CASSSSIRASGGTGELFF
v_gene: TRBV5-4; d_gene: TRBD1; abundance: -; CDR3aa: CASSLAYQGGGYTF
v_gene: TRBV20-1; d_gene: -; abundance: -; CDR3aa: CSASGRDEQFF